These 27 T cell receptor beta chains came from one sample sequenced in a study of molecular identifiers for immune sequencing clone quantification. TCRdb ran MiXCR on the PCR reads and lists one entry per CDR3 protein. The data show over 600,000 distinct CDR3 sequences, about 20% seen once. Sequences were obtained from naive CD8+ T cells from blood, with Jurkat cell RNA spiked in. Subset given: FACS-sorted CD8+CD4-CCR7+CD45RA+ naive T cells. The source of these receptors is a human donor in good health. Some libraries in this study had Jurkat cell RNA spiked in.

With respect to this clonotype: This may stem from a read error, because a much larger clone lies one nucleotide away. The chain uses TRBV6-2 or TRBV6-3 and TRBJ2-3; possibly TRBD2 for D (5 bases). In germline, CDR1 is MNHEY, CDR2 SVGEGT. V was cut by 2 bases and J by 4 bases, with 13 bases left in between. The length of the CDR3 is 15 residues. CDR3 sequence (DNA): TGTGCCAGCAGTTACGAGGGCTTCGGCGCAGATACGCAGTATTTT. It encodes CASSYEGFGADTQYF.

As for this clonotype: A much larger clone lies one base from this, so it may be a read error. V is TRBV7-2 and J is TRBJ2-7; no reliable D call. Germline lookup yields CDR1 SGHTA and CDR2 FQGNSA. The CDR3 sequence is 13 residues long. The germline V and J ends were trimmed by 8 bases and 4 bases, with 15 bases remaining between them. CDR3 coding DNA: TGTGCCAGCGGCGATTTCTTGGGATACGAGCAGTACTTC. This codes for CASGDFLGYEQYF.

To note about this clonotype: A read error may explain this, as a much larger clone is one base away. The V and J genes are TRBV25-1 and TRBJ1-1; D possibly corresponds to TRBD1 (6 bases). Per the germline V gene, CDR1 is MGHDK and CDR2 is SYGVNS. Trimming took off 5 bases at V and 4 bases at J, with 20 bases between the two ends. The CDR3 extends over 16 amino acids. The CDR3: CASSNFGRDMSTEAFF. CDR3 in DNA: TGTGCCAGCAGTAATTTCGGACGGGACATGAGCACTGAAGCTTTCTTT.

The V gene is TRBV20-1, the J gene TRBJ2-2, with D possibly TRBD2 on 5 matching bases. Germline lookup yields CDR1 DFQATT and CDR2 SNEGSKA (reference sequence). V was pared by 0 bases and J by 6 bases, with 11 bases between. CDR3 length: 14 residues. CDR3 sequence (DNA): TGCAGTGCTAGAGATTTGGGAGAGGCCGGGGAGCTGTTTTTT. Residues: CSARDLGEAGELFF.

This clonotype turned up a few times. V usage is TRBV7-2 and J usage is TRBJ1-6, with a weak D call TRBD1 (6 bases). Trimming cost V 3 bases and J 4 bases, with 16 bases left between them. The germline V gene encodes CDR1 SGHTA and CDR2 FQGNSA. The CDR3 covers 17 residues. The CDR3 sequence is CASSLRGQPTYNSPLHF. The DNA of the CDR3 is TGTGCCAGCAGCTTGAGAGGACAGCCAACTTATAATTCACCCCTCCACTTT.

With respect to this clonotype: A read error may account for a junction end that differs from germline. This sequence joins TRBV12-3 or TRBV12-4 and TRBJ2-1; TRBD1 might be the D (5 bases). There are 15 residues in the CDR3. The CDR3 here is CASSFEGVVYNGQFF. Written as DNA, the CDR3 is TGTGCCAGCAGTTTCGAAGGGGTGGTTTACAATGGGCAGTTCTTC.

This clonotype came up many times. This rearrangement joins TRBV13 to TRBJ1-1, with a tentative D call TRBD1 (5 bases). The CDR3 totals 12 residues. V was cut by 4 bases and J by 8 bases, with 11 bases left in between. Germline loops: CDR1 PRHDT, CDR2 FYEKMQ (reference sequence). The CDR3 sequence: CASSSTRTEAFF. CDR3 DNA sequence: TGTGCCAGCAGCTCTACCCGGACAGAAGCTTTCTTT.

This clonotype appeared many times. The chain is built from TRBV14 and TRBJ2-7; TRBD1 matches 10 bases. The CDR3 consists of 15 residues. V was clipped by 3 bases and J by 1 base; unmatched bases: 3. Germline V gene lookup returns CDR1 SGHDN and CDR2 FVKESK. In DNA, the CDR3 is TGTGCCAGCAGCCACGGGGACAGGGGATCCTACGAGCAGTACTTC. Its protein is CASSHGDRGSYEQYF.

This clonotype has a handful of counts. The chain links TRBV12-3 or TRBV12-4 to TRBJ1-5; weak D call: TRBD1 (5 bases). The CDR3 length is 14 residues. Trimming removed 6 bases from V and 4 bases from J, with 13 bases in between. In nucleotides, the CDR3 is TGTGCCAGCAGCGAACCCGGGGCGAATCAGCCCCAGCATTTT. This sequence encodes CASSEPGANQPQHF.

Concerning this clonotype: A much larger clone lies one base from this, so it may be a read error. The chain uses TRBV15 and TRBJ1-6, with D hard to call. In germline, CDR1 is LNHNV, CDR2 YYDKDF (reference sequence). The CDR3 is made up of 14 amino acids. Written as DNA, the CDR3 is TGTGCCACCAGCAGAGAGTACTATAATCCACCCCTCCACTTT. This codes for CATSREYYNPPLHF.

Note on this clonotype: The conserved phenylalanine or tryptophan normally closing the CDR3 is absent here, so this likely arose from a read error. The chain combines TRBV2 with TRBJ1-1; possible D gene TRBD1, 5 bases. V lost 5 bases to trimming and J lost 0 bases, with 19 bases between them. The CDR3 totals 17 residues. The germline V gene encodes CDR1 SNHLY and CDR2 FYNNEI. This chain's CDR3 is CASSLRAGGAVNTEAFS. In nucleotides, the CDR3 is TGTGCCAGCAGTTTGAGAGCGGGGGGAGCCGTGAACACTGAAGCTTTCTCT.

This clonotype was observed a handful of times. Being one base from a much bigger clone, this may be a read error. It is likely a read error, because the conserved phenylalanine at the end of the CDR3 is missing. The V and J genes are TRBV4-3 and TRBJ2-3; TRBD1 matches at 7 bases. From germline, CDR1 is LGHNA and CDR2 YSLEER. This CDR3 has 15 residues. The CDR3 loop is CASRQDRASTDTQYS. CDR3 sequence (DNA): TGCGCCAGCAGACAAGACAGGGCTAGCACAGATACGCAGTATTCT.

J is TRBJ2-1 and V is TRBV11-2; D is undetermined. Germline V CDR1 and CDR2: SGHAT, FQNNGV. Trimming stripped 1 base from V and 0 bases from J, with 10 bases between. The CDR3 is made up of 16 amino acids. The CDR3 DNA sequence: TGTGCCAGCAGCTTAGCCAGCTCGAGCTCCTACAATGAGCAGTTCTTC. It codes for CASSLASSSSYNEQFF.

A few counts support this clonotype. The V and J genes are TRBV3-1 and TRBJ1-1, with TRBD1 identical over 10 bases. The CDR3 runs 14 residues. The V segment lost 6 bases and the J segment 6 bases; nucleotides outside the gene matches: 7. Germline V gene lookup returns CDR1 LGHDT and CDR2 YNNKEL (reference sequence). The CDR3 sequence: CASRQTGGGSEAFF. CDR3 in DNA: TGTGCCAGCAGACAGACAGGGGGCGGTTCTGAAGCTTTCTTT.

This clonotype turned up a few times. The chain joins TRBV3-1 to TRBJ2-2, with 8 nucleotides matching TRBD2. Germline CDR1 is LGHDT and CDR2 is YNNKEL (reference sequence). CDR3 length equals 15 residues. J lost 3 bases, V lost 4 bases, and 4 bases had no gene match. Here the CDR3 DNA reads TGTGCCAGCAGCCTGCGGGAGGACCACACCGGGGAGCTGTTTTTT. Translating it yields CASSLREDHTGELFF.

The table lists this clonotype with many counts. The chain combines TRBV4-3 with TRBJ1-1; the D gene is possibly TRBD1 (5 bases). The CDR3 sequence is 15 residues long. Germline V gene sequence: CDR1 LGHNA, CDR2 YSLEER. Trimming shortened V by 4 bases and J by 5 bases, and 17 bases separated the two germline ends. The CDR3 DNA follows: TGCGCCAGCAGCCGAAGTGGAGGGGCGCAAACTGAAGCTTTCTTT. This codes for CASSRSGGAQTEAFF.

In this sample, this clonotype turned up many times. J is TRBJ1-1 and V is TRBV2; 8 bases are shared with TRBD1. This CDR3 is built from 15 residues. Losses at the gene ends were 8 bases for V and 0 bases for J; bases not matched to a gene: 8. Germline CDR1 SNHLY, CDR2 FYNNEI. For the CDR3, the DNA is TGTGCCAGCCAAAGACAGGGGTCATTGAACACTGAAGCTTTCTTT. Encoded protein: CASQRQGSLNTEAFF.

This clonotype occurred a few times. The chain uses TRBV11-2 and TRBJ1-1; a possible D gene is TRBD1 (5 bases). This CDR3 is built from 15 residues. V shed 5 bases and J shed 0 bases, with 13 bases lying between them. Germline values: CDR1 SGHAT, CDR2 FQNNGV. The CDR3 coding sequence is TGTGCCAGCAGCACCCACAGGAGCTTGAACACTGAAGCTTTCTTT. Its translation is CASSTHRSLNTEAFF. Filled out from reference TRBV11-2 and TRBJ1-1, the complete variable domain reads EAGVAQSPRYKIIEKRQSVAFWCNPISGHATLYWYQQILGQGPKLLIQFQNNGVVDDSQLPKDRFSAERLKGVDSTLKIQPAKLEDSAVYLCASSTHRSLNTEAFFGQGTRLTVV.

Concerning this clonotype itself: Because the CDR3 is missing its conserved closing phenylalanine or tryptophan, this is likely a read error. The J gene is TRBJ1-1, the V gene TRBV29-1; D not certain. Germline-derived CDR1 and CDR2 are SQVTM and ANQGSEA. The CDR3 runs 10 residues. The CDR3 DNA reads as TGCGGCGTTGACTCCGGGCTAGCTTTCCTT. Translating it yields CGVDSGLAFL.

In its sample, this clonotype was seen a few times. The genes are TRBV25-1 and TRBJ2-1; 7 bases align to TRBD1. The germline CDR1 and CDR2 sequences are MGHDK and SYGVNS. The CDR3 runs to 17 residues. J gave up 2 bases and V 1 base, and 8 bases lay outside the gene matches. The CDR3 loop is CASSEFSTGKTYNEQFF. The CDR3 DNA sequence: TGTGCCAGCAGTGAATTTTCGACAGGGAAAACCTACAATGAGCAGTTCTTC.

This sequence joins TRBV29-1 and TRBJ2-1; TRBD1 agrees at 7 bases. Per germline, CDR1 SQVTM and CDR2 ANQGSEA. The V and J ends lost 8 bases and 2 bases, in that order; junction bases with no gene match: 9. This CDR3 is built from 14 residues. In nucleotides, the CDR3 is TGCAGCATTAGACAGGGCCTCCCCTACAATGAGCAGTTCTTC. Its translation: CSIRQGLPYNEQFF.

The table lists this clonotype with a few counts. A junction end diverges from the germline sequence, so it may reflect a read error. The chain employs TRBV5-1 and TRBJ2-1, with D unclear. Germline values: CDR1 SGHRS, CDR2 YFSETQ. The CDR3 covers 13 residues. CDR3 sequence (DNA): TGCGCCAGCAGCCTCCTCTCCCACAATGAGCAGTTCTTC. This sequence encodes CASSLLSHNEQFF.

Ten or more counts support this clonotype. The chain is built from TRBV4-3 and TRBJ2-3; 8 positions match TRBD2. The CDR3 totals 17 residues. Germline V lookup: CDR1 LGHNA, CDR2 YSLEER. Unmatched junction bases numbered 7, after V lost 0 bases and J lost 2 bases. This CDR3 reads CASSQELAGLNTDTQYF. CDR3 sequence (DNA): TGCGCCAGCAGCCAAGAGTTAGCGGGATTGAACACAGATACGCAGTATTTT.

This clonotype has only a few counts. The V call is TRBV11-3, the J call TRBJ2-7, with 7 bases aligning to TRBD1. The CDR3 extends over 15 amino acids. V lost 5 bases and J lost 2; bases outside the gene matches: 9. The germline V gene has CDR1 SGHNT and CDR2 YENEEA. The CDR3 region has the DNA TGTGCCAGCAGCCGCCGGGCACAGGGGACCTACGAGCAGTACTTC. This sequence encodes CASSRRAQGTYEQYF.

This clonotype showed up just a few times. The V call is TRBV18, the J call TRBJ2-3, with 7 positions matching TRBD2. V shed 3 bases, J shed 4 bases, and the junction held 4 bases outside the gene matches. Germline V gene sequence: CDR1 KGHSH, CDR2 LQKENI. This CDR3 has 14 residues. This chain's CDR3 is CASSPGGFPDTQYF. The CDR3 bases are TGTGCCAGCTCACCGGGGGGGTTTCCAGATACGCAGTATTTT.

The rearrangement links TRBV9 to TRBJ2-2, with 8 bases aligning to TRBD1. The CDR3 extends over 15 amino acids. The J segment lost 4 bases and the V segment lost 3 bases, leaving 5 bases of the junction unmatched. CDR1 and CDR2 (germline): SGDLS, YYNGEE. Here the CDR3 DNA reads TGTGCCAGCAGCGACAGGGGGGTTGGCACCGGGGAGCTGTTTTTT. Protein: CASSDRGVGTGELFF. Full variable domain (remainder filled in from reference TRBV9 and TRBJ2-2): DSGVTQTPKHLITATGQRVTLRCSPRSGDLSVYWYQQSLDQGLQFLIQYYNGEERAKGNILERFSAQQFPDLHSELNLSSLELGDSALYFCASSDRGVGTGELFFGEGSRLTVL.

There are many counts of this clonotype. The V gene is TRBV7-6, the J gene TRBJ2-5; D gene unclear. Germline V gene lookup returns CDR1 SGHVS and CDR2 FNYEAQ. With 5 bases removed from V and 0 bases from J, the gap between germline ends came to 10 bases. CDR3 length: 14 amino acids. CDR3 DNA sequence: TGTGCCAGCAGCCCACAGACGTACCAAGAGACCCAGTACTTC. Translating gives CASSPQTYQETQYF.